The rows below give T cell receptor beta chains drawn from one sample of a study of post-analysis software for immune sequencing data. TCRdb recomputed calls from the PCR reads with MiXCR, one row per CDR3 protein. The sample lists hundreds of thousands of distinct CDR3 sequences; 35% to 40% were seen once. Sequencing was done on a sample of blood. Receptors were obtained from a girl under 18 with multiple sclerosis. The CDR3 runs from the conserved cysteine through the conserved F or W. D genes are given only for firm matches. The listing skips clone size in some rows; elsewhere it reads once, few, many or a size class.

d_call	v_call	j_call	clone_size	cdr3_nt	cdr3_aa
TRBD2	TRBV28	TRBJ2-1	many	TGTGCCAGCAGTTTGGGTGGGAGGGCCTTTATGAATGAGCAGTTCTTC	CASSLGGRAFMNEQFF
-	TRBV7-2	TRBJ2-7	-	TGTGCCAGCATCCCTCATAGAGGGTTAGGGCCGGATAACTACGAGCAGTACTTC	CASIPHRGLGPDNYEQYF
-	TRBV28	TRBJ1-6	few	TGTGCCAGCATTGGGACGGGCCAGGGGAATAATTCACCCCTCCACTTT	CASIGTGQGNNSPLHF
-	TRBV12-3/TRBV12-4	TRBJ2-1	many	TGTGCCAGCAGCCTAGGAGGGGGGGCCGATAATGAGCAGTTCTTC	CASSLGGGADNEQFF
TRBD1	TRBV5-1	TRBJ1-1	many	TGCGCCAGCAGCAGCCGGGACAGGGGGAACACTGAAGCTTTCTTT	CASSSRDRGNTEAFF
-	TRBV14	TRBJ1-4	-	TGTGCCAGCAGCCGGGAAGAGGGGACGCTGTTTTTT	CASSREEGTLFF
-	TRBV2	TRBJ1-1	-	TGTGCCAGCAGTGCGGCCAGGGGTAACACTGAAGCTTTCTTT	CASSAARGNTEAFF
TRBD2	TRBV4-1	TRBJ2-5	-	TGCGCCAGCAGCCAAGACTGGGCTAGCGGGGTAATTGGGGAGACCCAGTACTTC	CASSQDWASGVIGETQYF
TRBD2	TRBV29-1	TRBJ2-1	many	TGCAGCCTATCGATAGCGGGAGATGAGCAGTTCTTC	CSLSIAGDEQFF
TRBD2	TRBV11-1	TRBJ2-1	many	TGTGCCAGCAGCTTCAACGCGGGAGGGCTCCACAATGAGCAGTTCTTC	CASSFNAGGLHNEQFF
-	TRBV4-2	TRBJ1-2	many	TGTGCCAGCAGCCAAGGTAGTCTTGGCTATGGCTACACCTTC	CASSQGSLGYGYTF